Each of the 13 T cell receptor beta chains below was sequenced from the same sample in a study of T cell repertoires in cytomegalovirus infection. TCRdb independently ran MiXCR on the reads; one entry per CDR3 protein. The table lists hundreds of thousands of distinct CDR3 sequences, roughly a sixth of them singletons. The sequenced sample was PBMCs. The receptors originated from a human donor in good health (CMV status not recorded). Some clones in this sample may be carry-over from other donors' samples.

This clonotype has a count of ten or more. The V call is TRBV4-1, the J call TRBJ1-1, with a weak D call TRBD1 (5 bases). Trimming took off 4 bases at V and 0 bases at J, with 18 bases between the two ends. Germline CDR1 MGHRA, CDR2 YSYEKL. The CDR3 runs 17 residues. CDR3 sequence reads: CASSLHGGMGLNTEAFF. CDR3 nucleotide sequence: TGCGCCAGCAGCCTCCACGGGGGAATGGGGCTGAACACTGAAGCTTTCTTT.

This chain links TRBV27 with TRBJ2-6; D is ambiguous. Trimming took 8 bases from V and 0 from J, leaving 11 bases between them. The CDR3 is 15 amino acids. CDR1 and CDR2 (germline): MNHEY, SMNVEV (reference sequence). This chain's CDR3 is CASRQGSSGANVLTF. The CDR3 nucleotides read TGTGCCAGCCGTCAAGGAAGCTCTGGGGCCAACGTCCTGACTTTC.

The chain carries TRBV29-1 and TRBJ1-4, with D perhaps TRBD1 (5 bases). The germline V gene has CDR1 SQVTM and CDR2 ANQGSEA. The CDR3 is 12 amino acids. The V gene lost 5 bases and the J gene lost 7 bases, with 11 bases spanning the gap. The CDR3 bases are TGCAGCGTTATAGGGGTGACTGAAAAACTGTTTTTT. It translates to CSVIGVTEKLFF.

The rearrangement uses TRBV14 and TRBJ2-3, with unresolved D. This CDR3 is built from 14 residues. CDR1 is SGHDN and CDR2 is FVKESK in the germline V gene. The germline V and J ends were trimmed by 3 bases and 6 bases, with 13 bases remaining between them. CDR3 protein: CASSQRTGLDTQYF. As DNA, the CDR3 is TGTGCCAGCAGCCAGCGGACGGGCCTGGATACGCAGTATTTT.

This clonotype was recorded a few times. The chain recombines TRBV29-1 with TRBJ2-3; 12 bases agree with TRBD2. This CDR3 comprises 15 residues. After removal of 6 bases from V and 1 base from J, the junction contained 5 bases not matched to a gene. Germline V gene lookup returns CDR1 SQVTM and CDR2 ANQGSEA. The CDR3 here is CSVTTSGGGTDTQYF. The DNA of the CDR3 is TGCAGCGTAACGACTAGCGGGGGCGGCACAGATACGCAGTATTTT.

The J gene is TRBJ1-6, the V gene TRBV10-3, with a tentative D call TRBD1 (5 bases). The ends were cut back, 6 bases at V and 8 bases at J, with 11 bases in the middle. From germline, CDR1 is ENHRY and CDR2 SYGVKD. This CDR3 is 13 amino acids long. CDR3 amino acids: CAISLTVYSPLHF. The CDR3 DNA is TGTGCCATCAGCTTGACAGTTTATTCACCCCTCCACTTT.

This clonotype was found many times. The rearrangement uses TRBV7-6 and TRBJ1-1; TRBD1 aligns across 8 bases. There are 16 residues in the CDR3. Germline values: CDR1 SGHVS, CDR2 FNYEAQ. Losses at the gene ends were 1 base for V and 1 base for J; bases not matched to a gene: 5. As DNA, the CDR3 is TGTGCCAGCAGCTTAGTAGGGACAGGAGCGAACACTGAAGCTTTCTTT. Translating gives CASSLVGTGANTEAFF.

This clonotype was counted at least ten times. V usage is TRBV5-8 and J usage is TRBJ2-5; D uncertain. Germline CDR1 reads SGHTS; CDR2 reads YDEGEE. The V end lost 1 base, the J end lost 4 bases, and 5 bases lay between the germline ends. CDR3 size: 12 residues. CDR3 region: CASSLLRETQYF. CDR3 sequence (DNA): TGTGCCAGCAGCTTGTTAAGAGAGACCCAGTACTTC. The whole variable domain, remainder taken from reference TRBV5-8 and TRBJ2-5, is EAGVTQSPTHLIKTRGQQATLRCSPISGHTSVYWYQQALGLGLQFLLWYDEGEERNRGNFPPRFSGRQFPNYSSELNVNALELEDSALYLCASSLLRETQYFGPGTRLLVL.

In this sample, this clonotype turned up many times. CDR3 amino acids: CASSFSQDGDTQYF. CDR3 sequence (DNA): TGTGCCAGCAGTTTTTCCCAGGACGGAGATACGCAGTATTTT. The chain combines TRBV28 with TRBJ2-3; the D is unclear. The CDR3 covers 14 residues. The germline V gene has CDR1 MDHEN and CDR2 SYDVKM. The V end lost 3 bases, the J end lost 5 bases, and 12 bases lay between the germline ends.

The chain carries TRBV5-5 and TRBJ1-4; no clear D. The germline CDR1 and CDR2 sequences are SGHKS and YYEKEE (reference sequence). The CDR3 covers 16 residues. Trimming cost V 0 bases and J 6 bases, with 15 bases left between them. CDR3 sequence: CASSLDTRAGYEKLFF. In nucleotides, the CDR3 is TGTGCCAGCAGCTTGGACACCCGAGCGGGGTATGAAAAACTGTTTTTT.

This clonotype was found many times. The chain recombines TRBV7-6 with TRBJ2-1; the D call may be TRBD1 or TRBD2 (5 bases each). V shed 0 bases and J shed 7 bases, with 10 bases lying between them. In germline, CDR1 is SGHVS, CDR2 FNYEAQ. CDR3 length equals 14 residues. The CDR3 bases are TGTGCCAGCAGCTTAGCGGGGCTAGCAAATGAGCAGTTCTTC. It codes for CASSLAGLANEQFF.

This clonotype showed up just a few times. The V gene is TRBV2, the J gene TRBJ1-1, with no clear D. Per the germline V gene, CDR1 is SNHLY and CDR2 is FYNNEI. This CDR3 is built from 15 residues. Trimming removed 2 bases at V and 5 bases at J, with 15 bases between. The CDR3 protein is CASSESMALRTEAFF. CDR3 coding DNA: TGTGCCAGCAGTGAAAGTATGGCGCTTAGGACTGAAGCTTTCTTT.

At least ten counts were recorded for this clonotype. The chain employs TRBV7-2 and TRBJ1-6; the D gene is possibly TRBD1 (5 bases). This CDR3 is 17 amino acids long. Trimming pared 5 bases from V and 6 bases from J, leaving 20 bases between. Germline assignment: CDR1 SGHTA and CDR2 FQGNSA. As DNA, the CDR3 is TGTGCCAGCAGCCCCCCCGACCGGGGGAGGCTTAATTCACCCCTCCACTTT. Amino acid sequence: CASSPPDRGRLNSPLHF.